This T cell receptor beta chain was profiled in a study of blood T cell repertoires in COVID-19. Study-wide context: PBMCs, B-cell-depleted T cells, or T cells were the source of the cDNA or gDNA that made up the material.

Clones were read by immunoSEQ multiplex PCR, and TCRdb kept only the in-frame ones, dropping some. Altogether 95,000 to 100,000 clones are present, around nine tenths being singletons, with the ten largest covering 1.5% to 2%. Germline loops: CDR1 MNHEY, CDR2 SVGEGT. This CDR3 contains 18 residues. The J segment lost 0 bases and the V segment lost 2 bases, leaving 10 bases of the junction unmatched. The V gene is TRBV6-2 or TRBV6-3, the J gene TRBJ2-7; 10 bases match TRBD2. This receptor was taken from a man at least 80 years old with acute or convalescent COVID-19. The sample was peripheral blood. CDR3 bases: TGTGCCAGCAGTTACACAAGCGGGAGGGCCCGCCTCTCCTACGAGCAGTACTTC. Translated, it gives CASSYTSGRARLSYEQYF.